This T cell receptor (beta chain) appears in the sequencing data of a study of cytomegalovirus exposure and HLA in healthy donors. Across the study: The approximately 100 million unique TCR beta sequences, from about 180 million T cells, were found by an earlier analysis. Notes on the study in general: Sequencing depth across donors, presence/absence analyses assumed, was roughly uniform. Owing to their indistinguishability, certain V segments, notably TRBV6-2 and TRBV6-3, were excluded.

This CDR3 comprises 14 residues. V lost 4 bases to trimming and J lost 0 bases, with 9 bases between them. The germline gives CDR1 SGHNT, CDR2 YYREEE (reference sequence). On this clone: Antigen: not known.

PCR involved 60 Vbeta and 13 Jbeta primers. The repertoire was sequenced with immunoSEQ multiplex PCR; TCRdb's copy has only in-frame clones and lacks some. The sample lists approximately 97,000 clones, 73% occurring once. The chain employs TRBV5-4 and TRBJ2-3, with D maybe TRBD2 (5 bases). The sequencing sample was made of PBMCs. The sequence derives from a man aged 35 to 55 in good health and CMV-seronegative. The CDR3 here is CASSHGLSTDTQYF. Written as DNA, the CDR3 is TGTGCCAGCAGCCACGGACTTAGCACAGATACGCAGTATTTT.